This entry lists 12 T cell receptor beta chains sequenced from one sample in a study of cytomegalovirus exposure and HLA in healthy donors. The PCR ran on 60 Vbeta and 13 Jbeta primers. Using immunoSEQ multiplex PCR, the repertoire was profiled, and TCRdb retains in-frame clones only, with some absent. The data show some 130,000 clones, over 70% seen once. The sample comprised PBMCs. The receptors were sampled from a man aged 25-45 years in good health and CMV-seronegative.

The genes are TRBV28 and TRBJ2-7, with 9 bases identical to TRBD1. Trimming removed 10 bases from V and 1 base from J; junction bases left unmatched: 11. Germline loops: CDR1 MDHEN, CDR2 SYDVKM. This CDR3 spans 15 amino acids. CDR3 nucleotides: TGTGCCACGACCGGGACAGGGTGGGCATCCTACGAGCAGTACTTC. It translates to CATTGTGWASYEQYF.

CDR3 region: CASSLILAGVNEQFF. CDR3 sequence (DNA): TGTGCCAGCAGCTTAATCCTAGCGGGAGTTAATGAGCAGTTCTTC. J is TRBJ2-1 and V is TRBV7-9; 10 bases agree with TRBD2. The CDR3 has 15 amino acids. Germline V lookup: CDR1 SEHNR, CDR2 FQNEAQ (reference sequence). J was trimmed by 7 bases and V by 2 bases; bases with no gene match: 5. Variable domain in full (rest from reference TRBV7-9 and TRBJ2-1): DTGVSQNPRHKITKRGQNVTFRCDPISEHNRLYWYRQTLGQGPEFLTYFQNEAQLEKSRLLSDRFSAERPKGSFSTLEIQRTEQGDSAMYLCASSLILAGVNEQFFGPGTRLTVL.

The V gene is TRBV2, the J gene TRBJ2-1; the D gene is possibly TRBD1 (6 bases). There are 14 residues in the CDR3. The ends were cut back, 6 bases at V and 2 bases at J, with 11 bases in the middle. From germline, CDR1 is SNHLY and CDR2 FYNNEI. The CDR3 DNA reads as TGTGCCAGCAGAGAGGGGGTGGCCTACAATGAGCAGTTCTTC. This codes for CASREGVAYNEQFF.

This rearrangement joins TRBV6-5 to TRBJ1-2; TRBD1 matches at 7 bases. Germline CDR1 reads MNHEY; CDR2 reads SVGAGI. This CDR3 is 15 amino acids long. V dropped 2 bases and J dropped 3; count of bases not matched to a gene: 6. CDR3 sequence reads: CASSYGGGPYYGYTF. In nucleotides, the CDR3 is TGTGCCAGCAGTTACGGAGGGGGCCCCTACTATGGCTACACCTTC.

V is TRBV10-2 and J is TRBJ1-3; the D gene is possibly TRBD1 (5 bases). This CDR3 has 16 amino acids. With 0 bases removed from V and 0 bases from J, the gap between germline ends came to 9 bases. The V gene's germline CDR1 is WSHSY and CDR2 SAAADI. Written as DNA, the CDR3 is TGCGCCAGCAGTGAGTCAGCAGGGTACTCTGGAAACACCATATATTTT. It is translated as CASSESAGYSGNTIYF.

V gene TRBV19 combines with J gene TRBJ1-2; 7 positions agree with TRBD1. CDR1 and CDR2 from the germline V gene are LNHDA and SQIVND (reference sequence). Trimming took 6 bases from V and 6 from J; bases not matched to a gene: 10. The CDR3 sequence is 14 residues long. The CDR3 DNA is TGTGCCAGTAGGACCCATACAGGGGTCCATGGCTACACCTTC. This gives the protein CASRTHTGVHGYTF.

Only one count was recorded for this clone. The chain has TRBV28 and TRBJ2-3; D possibly corresponds to TRBD1 (6 bases). Germline values: CDR1 MDHEN, CDR2 SYDVKM. The CDR3 loop spans 12 amino acids. Trimming left V 11 bases short and J 0 bases short, with 9 bases between. The CDR3 DNA sequence: TGTGCCGGAGGACAGAGCACAGATACGCAGTATTTT. This sequence encodes CAGGQSTDTQYF.

The J gene is TRBJ1-5, the V gene TRBV28, with 9 bases lining up with TRBD1. After removal of 5 bases from V and 0 bases from J, the junction contained 14 bases not matched to a gene. Germline V gene data show CDR1 as MDHEN and CDR2 as SYDVKM. This CDR3 region has 19 residues. The CDR3 bases are TGTGCCAGCAGTGACTCGGGACAGGGCCTCATTCATAGCAATCAGCCCCAGCATTTT. As protein: CASSDSGQGLIHSNQPQHF.

The chain couples TRBV5-1 to TRBJ2-2; weak D call: TRBD1 (6 bases). CDR1 is SGHRS and CDR2 is YFSETQ in the germline V gene. The V end was cut by 4 bases, the J end by 5 bases, with 15 bases between. CDR3 length equals 15 residues. The CDR3 DNA is TGCGCCAGCAGCGAACAGGGATCGGGGACCGGGGAGCTGTTTTTT. As protein: CASSEQGSGTGELFF.

This clone was recorded once. V usage is TRBV4-2 and J usage is TRBJ2-7, with 11 bases identical to TRBD2. Per germline, CDR1 LGHNA and CDR2 YNFKEQ. CDR3 size: 15 residues. Losses at the gene ends were 3 bases for V and 3 bases for J; bases not matched to a gene: 4. CDR3 DNA sequence: TGTGCCAGCAGCCAGTTAGCGGGGGGGGGCTACGAGCAGTACTTC. It codes for CASSQLAGGGYEQYF.

The chain employs TRBV6-5 and TRBJ2-6; TRBD2 might be the D (5 bases). Trimming left V 4 bases short and J 0 bases short, with 10 bases between. Germline-derived CDR1 and CDR2 are MNHEY and SVGAGI. This CDR3 has 16 amino acids. Written as DNA, the CDR3 is TGTGCCAGCAGTTTAGAGGGTGGCTCTGGGGCCAACGTCCTGACTTTC. Translating it yields CASSLEGGSGANVLTF.

The genes are TRBV27 and TRBJ2-1; 8 bases match TRBD2. The V and J ends lost 2 bases and 4 bases, in that order; junction bases with no gene match: 10. The CDR3 loop spans 17 amino acids. Germline CDR1 MNHEY, CDR2 SMNVEV (reference sequence). The CDR3 nucleotides are TGTGCCAGCAGTTTAAATCCCGCAGCGGGAGAGTACAATGAGCAGTTCTTC. Translation gives CASSLNPAAGEYNEQFF.